This T cell receptor beta chain originates from a study of T cells in Graves' hyperthyroidism and ophthalmopathy. Study background: Prior to any treatment, at the point of initial diagnosis, peripheral blood was collected.

Using RNA transcripts as the source, TCR beta CDR3 regions were amplified. First-round RT-PCR targeting the TCR CDR3 was performed with the HTBI primer set. Each CDR3 protein gets one entry after TCRdb re-called the multiplex PCR reads with MiXCR. Here the sample spans more than 150,000 distinct CDR3 sequences, over 15% being singletons. Study results and limitations: Researchers found most expanded thyroid clonotypes above 0.001 in blood as well.

The diagnostic basis comprised clinical symptoms, serum thyroxine and TRAb, thyroid ultrasound and orbital computed tomography. The PBMCs were taken from over 9.5 ml of fresh peripheral blood. This clonotype was observed many times. Its antigen is as yet unknown. The source is a woman aged 45-65 years with Graves' hyperthyroidism. The specimen was blood.

The CDR3 DNA sequence: TGTGCCAGCAGTGCAGGGTCAGGTGGGGAAGAGACCCAGTACTTC. The encoded protein is CASSAGSGGEETQYF. The chain uses TRBV12-3 or TRBV12-4 and TRBJ2-5; D perhaps matches TRBD1 (5 bases). Trimming removed 5 bases from V and 3 bases from J, with 16 bases in between. The CDR3 length is 15 residues.